This TCR beta chain was documented in a study of blood T cell repertoires in COVID-19. Overall study context: The United States, Italy and Spain supplied acute and convalescent COVID-19 samples. T cells, B-cell-depleted T cells, or PBMCs supplied cDNA or gDNA.

Original data processing: Amplification with reference gene primers provided the estimates of nucleated cell counts. The repertoire was sequenced with immunoSEQ multiplex PCR; TCRdb's copy has only in-frame clones and lacks some. D and trimming were read from the DNA, whereas the V and J calls and clone size are those reported in that table. Of more than 60,000 clones listed, about 74% are singletons. CDR1 is DFQATT, CDR2 SNEGSKA, per germline (reference sequence). The V gene lost 6 bases and the J gene lost 13 bases, with 13 bases spanning the gap. The CDR3 length is 9 residues. The TCR was taken from a human donor with acute or convalescent COVID-19. The donor label of this sample is uncertain. This sequence joins TRBV20-1 and TRBJ2-7, with D possibly being TRBD1 (6 bases). The specimen sequenced was peripheral blood. The CDR3 region is CSASGTHYF. In DNA, the CDR3 is TGCAGTGCATCCGGGACACATTACTTC.